These 5 T cell receptor beta chains share one sample of origin, sequenced in a study of cytomegalovirus exposure and HLA in healthy donors. Vbeta (60) and Jbeta (13) primers were used in the PCR. Clones were read by immunoSEQ multiplex PCR, and TCRdb kept only the in-frame ones, dropping some. The sample shows around 300,000 clones, approximately 90% of them seen only once. The specimen was PBMCs. Receptors were obtained from a woman aged 18-29 years in good health and CMV-seronegative.

Of note for this clone: One end of the junction is discordant with germline, which a read error may explain. The chain combines TRBV5-8 with TRBJ1-2; possible D gene TRBD1, 5 bases. The CDR3 is 12 residues long. The germline gives CDR1 SGHTS, CDR2 YDEGEE. CDR3 residues: CASSLGQPKSPF. CDR3 DNA sequence: TGTGCCAGCAGCTTGGGACAGCCAAAAAGCCCTTTC.

The V call is TRBV13, the J call TRBJ2-6, with D tentatively TRBD2 (5 bases). V was trimmed by 2 bases and J by 2 bases, leaving 7 bases between them. This CDR3 spans 15 amino acids. Germline values: CDR1 PRHDT, CDR2 FYEKMQ (reference sequence). The CDR3 spells CASSLSGTGANVLTF. CDR3 coding DNA: TGTGCCAGCAGCTTATCGGGGACTGGGGCCAACGTCCTGACTTTC.

The rearrangement links TRBV11-2 to TRBJ1-1; TRBD1 aligns across 7 bases. The V segment lost 6 bases and the J segment 1 base; nucleotides outside the gene matches: 5. Germline CDR1 SGHAT, CDR2 FQNNGV. The length of the CDR3 is 14 residues. The CDR3 sequence: CASSTGARNTEAFF. Here the CDR3 DNA reads TGTGCCAGCAGTACAGGGGCACGGAACACTGAAGCTTTCTTT.

The chain uses TRBV4-1 and TRBJ2-7, with a weak D call TRBD1 (6 bases). CDR1 MGHRA and CDR2 YSYEKL come from the germline V gene. The length of the CDR3 is 18 residues. V dropped 0 bases and J dropped 4 bases, with 22 bases sitting between them. CDR3 amino acids: CASSQDSTLTGPTYEQYF. The CDR3 DNA reads TGCGCCAGCAGCCAAGATTCCACCCTAACAGGGCCCACGTACGAGCAGTACTTC.

The J gene is TRBJ2-3, the V gene TRBV4-2; a possible D gene is TRBD2 (6 bases). Germline-derived CDR1 and CDR2 are LGHNA and YNFKEQ. Trimming removed 1 base at V and 5 bases at J, with 16 bases between. The CDR3 loop spans 16 amino acids. This chain's CDR3 is CASSQGGLNRGDTQYF. In nucleotides, the CDR3 is TGTGCCAGCAGCCAAGGGGGACTTAATAGGGGAGATACGCAGTATTTT.